This T cell receptor beta chain comes out of a study of T cells in Graves' hyperthyroidism and ophthalmopathy. In its sample, this clonotype was seen many times. RNA transcripts were the template for amplifying TCR beta CDR3 regions. First-round RT-PCR with HTBI primers amplified the TCR CDR3 region. Each CDR3 protein is one row after TCRdb ran MiXCR on the multiplex PCR reads. There are hundreds of thousands of distinct CDR3 sequences in the sample; approximately 15% occur only once, and approximately 7.5% lies in the top ten. CDR1 SGHTA and CDR2 FQGNSA come from the germline V gene. The CDR3 totals 15 residues. Between the trimmed V and J ends, which lost 0 bases and 5 bases, there was a span of 13 bases.

The sample taken for sequencing was blood. The TCR sequence derives from a woman in her late teens or twenties with Graves' hyperthyroidism. This chain connects TRBV7-2 to TRBJ1-2; D not resolved. As DNA, the CDR3 is TGTGCCAGCAGCTTAGCGGGCGGCTTGAGATATGGCTACACCTTC. Its protein product is CASSLAGGLRYGYTF.